These T cell receptor beta chains were read from a single sample in a study of blood T cell repertoires in COVID-19. TCRdb's copy holds only in-frame clones and misses some; the assay was immunoSEQ multiplex PCR. The table records fewer than 40,000 clones, 75% to 85% of them present only once. Input material: peripheral blood. The receptors here all came from a human donor in a cohort sampled during active COVID-19. CDR3s include the opening cysteine and the closing phenylalanine or tryptophan. The D gene is left open where the match is weak. Not every row has a clone size; where given, it reads once, few, many or a size class.

d_call	v_call	j_call	clone_size	cdr3_aa	cdr3_nt
NA	TRBV6-2/TRBV6-3	TRBJ1-1	NA	CASSYSTPRAEAFF	TGTGCCAGCAGTTACTCGACTCCCAGGGCTGAAGCTTTCTTT
TRBD1	TRBV6-5	TRBJ1-2	NA	CASSYGDRGHYGYTF	TGTGCCAGCAGTTACGGGGACAGGGGACATTATGGCTACACCTTC
TRBD1	TRBV9	TRBJ1-4	NA	CASSNGQANEKLFF	TGTGCCAGCAGCAATGGACAGGCGAATGAAAAACTGTTTTTT
TRBD2	TRBV5-3	TRBJ2-5	few	CALGPQSGRAQETQYF	TGTGCCTTGGGGCCCCAAAGCGGGAGGGCCCAAGAGACCCAGTACTTC
TRBD1	TRBV19	TRBJ2-1	NA	CASNLGPRTGANEQFF	TGTGCCAGTAACTTGGGCCCCCGGACAGGGGCCAATGAGCAGTTCTTC
NA	TRBV25-1	TRBJ1-4	NA	CASSDEREKLFF	TGTGCCAGCAGTGATGAACGGGAAAAACTGTTTTTT
NA	TRBV5-1	TRBJ1-4	NA	CASSFSGLSNEKLFF	TGCGCCAGCAGCTTCTCGGGATTATCTAATGAAAAACTGTTTTTT
TRBD1	TRBV15	TRBJ2-5	few	CATSAPRQGEETQYF	TGTGCCACCAGCGCCCCCCGGCAGGGGGAAGAGACCCAGTACTTC
TRBD1	TRBV2	TRBJ1-6	NA	CASSGTGGYNSPLHF	TGTGCCAGCAGCGGGACAGGGGGATATAATTCACCCCTCCACTTT
TRBD2	TRBV7-8	TRBJ2-7	NA	CAGGTRHEQYF	TGTGCCGGGGGGACTAGGCACGAGCAGTACTTC
NA	TRBV6-1	TRBJ2-7	NA	CASSDQAGLTYEQYF	TGTGCCAGCAGTGATCAGGCAGGGTTGACCTACGAGCAGTACTTC
NA	TRBV9	TRBJ2-7	NA	CASSVAGGRREQYF	TGTGCCAGCAGCGTAGCGGGGGGCCGCAGGGAGCAGTACTTC
TRBD1	TRBV5-1	TRBJ1-1	NA	CASSYQGGLNTEAFF	TGCGCCAGCAGCTACCAGGGGGGCTTGAACACTGAAGCTTTCTTT
NA	TRBV2	TRBJ1-2	NA	CASSVDRVGGYTF	TGTGCCAGCAGTGTAGACAGAGTAGGTGGCTACACCTTC
NA	TRBV5-5	TRBJ1-5	few	CASSEGGAGQPQHF	TGTGCCAGCAGCGAAGGGGGAGCCGGTCAGCCCCAGCATTTT
NA	TRBV5-1	TRBJ1-4	NA	CASSLAGGDGEKLFF	TGCGCCAGCAGCTTGGCCGGAGGGGATGGTGAAAAACTGTTTTTT
NA	TRBV30	TRBJ2-7	NA	CAAGSDKPYEQYF	TGTGCCGCCGGCTCGGACAAGCCCTACGAGCAGTACTTC
TRBD2	TRBV9	TRBJ2-3	NA	CASSPFDSGGAGGTQYF	TGTGCCAGCAGCCCCTTTGATAGCGGGGGAGCCGGGGGTACGCAGTATTTT
NA	TRBV18	TRBJ1-2	NA	CASSPSGYGYTF	TGTGCCAGCTCACCCTCGGGCTATGGCTACACCTTC
TRBD1	TRBV6-5	TRBJ1-3	NA	CASSWQGTGGNTIYF	TGTGCCAGCAGTTGGCAAGGGACAGGGGGAAACACCATATATTTT
TRBD1	TRBV11-2	TRBJ1-5	NA	CASSTRTGAGNQPQHF	TGTGCCAGCAGCACCCGGACAGGGGCGGGCAATCAGCCCCAGCATTTT
NA	TRBV6-1	TRBJ1-5	NA	CASSERWSGNQPQHF	TGTGCCAGCAGTGAAAGATGGTCAGGAAATCAGCCCCAGCATTTT
NA	TRBV6-5	TRBJ2-7	NA	CASNTLGTPRDEQYF	TGTGCCAGCAACACTCTTGGGACACCTCGCGACGAGCAGTACTTC
TRBD2	TRBV5-4	TRBJ2-3	NA	CASSVLTSGGSGSTDTQYF	TGTGCCAGCAGCGTGTTGACTAGCGGGGGGTCCGGGAGTACAGATACGCAGTATTTT
TRBD1	TRBV3-1/TRBV3-2	TRBJ1-6	NA	CASSRTGPYNSPLHF	TGTGCCAGCAGCCGGACAGGCCCATATAATTCACCCCTCCACTTT
TRBD2	TRBV2	TRBJ2-3	NA	CASSRTSGGADTQYF	TGTGCCAGCAGTAGGACTAGCGGGGGGGCTGATACGCAGTATTTT
NA	TRBV6-5	TRBJ2-7	NA	CASSPGGTSEQYF	TGTGCCAGCAGCCCAGGGGGGACCTCCGAGCAGTACTTC
NA	TRBV30	TRBJ2-5	NA	CAWSVYGRETQYF	TGTGCCTGGAGTGTATACGGGAGAGAGACCCAGTACTTC
TRBD1	TRBV29-1	TRBJ1-1	NA	CSVTDRGRGVNTEAFF	TGCAGCGTTACGGACAGGGGGCGCGGTGTGAACACTGAAGCTTTCTTT
TRBD2	TRBV7-9	TRBJ2-2	NA	CASSPGLAGADDTGELFF	TGTGCCAGCAGCCCGGGACTAGCGGGGGCGGATGACACCGGGGAGCTGTTTTTT
TRBD2	TRBV6-2/TRBV6-3	TRBJ2-2	once	CASSWASGNLNTGELFF	TGTGCCAGCAGTTGGGCTAGCGGTAACTTGAACACCGGGGAGCTGTTTTTT
NA	TRBV19	TRBJ1-5	once	CASSTIQAQPQHF	TGTGCCAGTAGTACCATTCAGGCTCAGCCCCAGCATTTT
NA	TRBV12-3/TRBV12-4	TRBJ1-4	NA	CASSSLGYEKLFF	TGTGCCAGCAGTTCCTTGGGCTATGAAAAACTGTTTTTT
NA	TRBV3-1/TRBV3-2	TRBJ1-1	once	CASSPHSDNTEAFF	TGTGCCAGCAGCCCGCATAGCGATAACACTGAAGCTTTCTTT
TRBD2	TRBV12-3/TRBV12-4	TRBJ2-7	NA	CASSPERGYEQYF	TGTGCCAGCAGCCCGGAGCGGGGGTACGAGCAGTACTTC
NA	TRBV18	TRBJ1-1	NA	CASSPTGGTRNTEAFF	TGTGCCAGCTCACCTACGGGAGGCACCCGGAACACTGAAGCTTTCTTT
TRBD1	TRBV29-1	TRBJ1-1	few	CSVGQGNTEAFF	TGCAGCGTCGGACAGGGAAACACTGAAGCTTTCTTT
NA	TRBV7-2	TRBJ1-1	once	CASSSQMNTEAFF	TGTGCCAGCAGCTCCCAGATGAACACTGAAGCTTTCTTT
TRBD1	TRBV27	TRBJ2-7	NA	CASSLSRQGTREQYF	TGTGCCAGCAGTTTATCCCGACAGGGTACTAGGGAGCAGTACTTC
TRBD2	TRBV11-2	TRBJ2-1	NA	CASIGGLAGASEQFF	TGTGCCAGCATCGGAGGCCTAGCGGGAGCAAGTGAGCAGTTCTTC
NA	TRBV2	TRBJ1-4	NA	CATREGSTNEKLFF	TGTGCCACCAGGGAGGGGTCAACTAATGAAAAACTGTTTTTT
TRBD2	TRBV13	TRBJ2-5	NA	CASSTGLAGVRETQYF	TGTGCCAGCAGCACCGGGTTAGCGGGAGTGCGGGAGACCCAGTACTTC
TRBD1	TRBV27	TRBJ1-2	NA	CASSAKGQGVDYGYTF	TGTGCCAGCAGTGCGAAGGGACAGGGGGTAGACTATGGCTACACCTTC
TRBD2	TRBV11-2	TRBJ2-3	NA	CASSPLAGAGLNTQYF	TGTGCCAGCAGCCCACTAGCGGGGGCCGGGCTGAATACGCAGTATTTT
TRBD2	TRBV6-1	TRBJ2-3	NA	CASRGALAGTDTQYF	TGTGCCAGCCGGGGGGCACTAGCGGGCACAGATACGCAGTATTTT
TRBD2	TRBV5-1	TRBJ2-1	NA	CASSLTGSGSFNEQFF	TGCGCCAGCAGCCTGACGGGGAGCGGGAGTTTCAATGAGCAGTTCTTC
NA	TRBV7-6	TRBJ2-7	NA	CASSYSPLRVAPSSYEQYF	TGTGCCAGCAGCTATAGCCCCCTTCGTGTAGCTCCCAGCTCCTACGAGCAGTACTTC
TRBD1	TRBV5-1	TRBJ2-2	NA	CASSSFGSGQEINTGELFF	TGCGCCAGCAGCTCCTTCGGGTCTGGACAGGAGATAAACACCGGGGAGCTGTTTTTT